This T cell receptor (beta chain) was sequenced in a study of neoadjuvant anti-PD-1 for oral cavity cancer. Blood libraries mostly used about 0.5 ug genomic DNA, six replicates each. Profiled with immunoSEQ multiplex PCR; TCRdb holds only in-frame clones, not every one. Seen here are 30,000 to 35,000 clones, just under 90% observed once, and the top ten hold 3% to 4%. CDR1 and CDR2 from the germline V gene are SQVTM and ANQGSEA. This CDR3 region has 10 residues. Trimming cost V 3 bases and J 6 bases, with 5 bases left between them. PBMCs were not maintained or expanded in culture before analysis. Sample share makes this clone medium-sized.

The material sequenced was PBMCs, taken before nivolumab (anti-PD-1) treatment. The gene calls are TRBV29-1 and TRBJ1-1; the D is unclear. This receptor was obtained from a person between 40 and 85 years old with oral cavity squamous cell carcinoma. CDR3 protein: CSVEVAEAFF. The CDR3 DNA follows: TGCAGCGTTGAGGTGGCTGAAGCTTTCTTT. The full variable domain, with the rest looked up from reference TRBV29-1 and TRBJ1-1, is SAVISQKPSRDICQRGTSLTIQCQVDSQVTMMFWYRQQPGQSLTLIATANQGSEATYESGFVIDKFPISRPNLTFSTLTVSNMSPEDSSIYLCSVEVAEAFFGQGTRLTVV.